These T cell receptor delta chains were read from a single sample in a study of gamma-delta T cells after stem cell transplantation. TCRdb re-called clones from the RT-PCR reads using CATT. The profile shows 11,000 to 15,000 delta-chain clones, approximately 33% of them singletons. The source material was gamma-delta T cells. These receptors were taken from a human donor. It is not recorded whose cells these are; they may come from a transplant donor. The CDR3 runs from the conserved cysteine through the conserved F or W. D genes are given only for firm matches. Clone sizes are given selectively: once, few, many, or a class where the clone is expanded.

v_call	j_call	d_call	clone_size	cdr3_aa	cdr3_nt
TRDV1	TRDJ1	-	-	CALFHDSDDKLIF	TGTGCTCTCTTTCACGACTCGGATGATAAACTCATCTTT
TRDV3	TRDJ1	TRDD3	few	CAFLRCGNGGCPYTDKLIF	TGTGCCTTTCTGAGGTGTGGCAACGGGGGATGCCCGTACACCGATAAACTCATCTTC
TRDV3	TRDJ3	TRDD3	-	CACTSTQTGDTRLNSWDTRQMFF	TGTGCCTGTACCTCAACTCAAACCGGGGATACGCGGCTTAACTCCTGGGACACCCGACAGATGTTTTTC
TRDV3	TRDJ1	TRDD3	few	CAFNSYGPTGGRPYTDKLIF	TGTGCCTTCAATTCCTACGGCCCCACTGGGGGACGACCGTACACCGATAAACTCATCTTT
TRDV1	TRDJ1	-	few	CALGELRDFLMKGTNTDKLIF	TGTGCTCTTGGGGAACTAAGGGACTTCCTGATGAAGGGTACCAACACCGATAAACTCATCTTT
TRDV2	TRDJ1	TRDD3	few	CACDKFDWGIPDKLIF	TGTGCCTGTGACAAATTCGACTGGGGGATACCCGATAAACTCATCTTT
TRDV2	TRDJ3	TRDD3	-	CACVRHTGGYLRDTRQMFF	TGTGCCTGTGTGAGGCATACTGGGGGATACCTCCGGGACACCCGACAGATGTTTTTC
TRDV3	TRDJ1	TRDD3	few	CASGGYTDKLIF	TGTGCCTCTGGGGGATACACCGATAAACTCATCTTT
TRDV3	TRDJ2	TRDD3	few	CAFRPAGGYEGTAQLFF	TGTGCCTTTAGACCTGCTGGGGGATACGAGGGGACAGCACAACTCTTCTTT
TRDV3	TRDJ1	-	-	CACLLRGRYKLIF	TGTGCCTGCCTCCTAAGGGGAAGATATAAACTCATCTTT
TRDV1	TRDJ1	-	-	CALGSRHLGINTDKLIF	TGTGCTCTTGGGAGCCGGCACCTGGGGATTAACACCGATAAACTCATCTTT
TRDV3	TRDJ1	TRDD3	few	CAFKIISYGRGYARYTDKLIF	TGTGCCTTCAAAATAATTTCCTACGGCCGGGGATACGCAAGGTACACCGATAAACTCATCTTT
TRDV3	TRDJ1	-	-	CASLGGTVYTDKLIF	TGTGCCTCCCTCGGGGGCACGGTGTACACCGATAAACTCATCTTT
TRDV2	TRDJ3	TRDD3	medium-sized	CACDRGYPSSWDTRQMFF	TGTGCCTGTGACAGGGGATACCCAAGCTCCTGGGACACCCGACAGATGTTTTTC
TRDV3	TRDJ1	TRDD3	few	CAQLPTFYWGIGTDKLIF	TGTGCCCAGCTTCCTACCTTTTACTGGGGGATAGGCACCGATAAACTCATCTTT
TRDV3	TRDJ2	TRDD3	-	CAFPPRTGGYWAAQLFF	TGTGCCTTTCCCCCGCGTACTGGGGGCTACTGGGCAGCACAACTCTTCTTT
TRDV2	TRDJ2	-	-	CACDTRMETPLTAKLFF	TGTGCCTGTGACACCCGGATGGAGACTCCACTGACAGCAAAACTCTTCTTT
TRDV3	TRDJ2	-	-	CAFALGLTQLFF	TGTGCCTTTGCCCTGGGGCTGACACAACTCTTCTTT
TRDV1	TRDJ1	-	few	CALGGPAPDKLIF	TGTGCTCTTGGGGGACCCGCTCCCGATAAACTCATCTTT
TRDV2	TRDJ1	-	-	CACEFRLRDIHGGTDKLIF	TGTGCCTGTGAATTTCGACTGAGGGATATTCACGGGGGCACCGATAAACTCATCTTT
TRDV2	TRDJ1	TRDD3	-	CACDTGGDDKLIF	TGTGCCTGTGACACTGGGGGAGACGATAAACTCATCTTT
TRDV1	TRDJ3	TRDD2	-	CALGELDLDFLRLGWGHTRIDRSWDTRQMFF	TGTGCTCTTGGGGAACTAGATCTCGACTTCCTACGTTTGGGGTGGGGGCATACACGGATCGATCGCTCCTGGGACACCCGACAGATGTTTTTC
TRDV2	TRDJ3	TRDD3	few	CACDTGGYGSSWDTRQMFF	TGTGCCTGTGACACAGGGGGATACGGAAGCTCCTGGGACACCCGACAGATGTTTTTC
TRDV1	TRDJ1	-	-	CALVEYYTDKLIF	TGTGCTCTTGTGGAATATTACACCGATAAACTCATCTTT
TRDV2	TRDJ1	-	few	CACDTGHPYSPSRYTDKLIF	TGTGCTTGTGACACCGGTCACCCTTACTCCCCCTCGAGGTACACCGATAAACTCATCTTT
TRDV1	TRDJ2	TRDD3	few	CALGELGLHQNWGIRADFHALTAQLFF	TGTGCTCTTGGGGAACTCGGCCTTCACCAAAACTGGGGGATACGAGCTGACTTCCATGCTTTGACAGCACAACTCTTCTTT
TRDV1	TRDJ1	-	few	CALEGFGFRDKLIF	TGTGCTCTTGAAGGTTTCGGGTTTCGAGATAAACTCATCTTT
TRDV1	TRDJ1	TRDD3	few	CALGVGSSYPKLGDTPKLIF	TGTGCTCTTGGGGTTGGATCTTCCTACCCTAAACTGGGGGATACGCCTAAACTCATCTTT
TRDV2	TRDJ1	TRDD3	-	CACDTAVLGDPPYTDNLIF	TGTGCCTGTGACACCGCGGTACTGGGGGATCCCCCCTACACCGATAACCTCATCTTT
TRDV1	TRDJ1	TRDD2	few	CALFIPWAFLRRGSDKLIF	TGTGCTCTATTTATCCCCTGGGCCTTCCTACGTCGGGGATCCGATAAACTCATCTTT
TRAV29/DV5	TRDJ1	-	-	CAANGGRYTDKLIF	TGTGCAGCAAACGGGGGGAGGTACACCGATAAACTCATCTTT
TRDV2	TRDJ3	TRDD3	-	CACDKVLGDTSSCDTRPMFF	TGTGCCTGTGACAAAGTACTGGGGGATACGAGCTCCTGTGACACCCGCCCGATGTTTTTC
TRDV1	TRDJ1	TRDD3	-	CALGETNPYNLPAGGYGMFHDKLIF	TGTGCTCTTGGGGAAACCAACCCGTATAACCTTCCCGCTGGGGGATACGGTATGTTCCACGATAAACTCATCTTT
TRDV1	TRDJ1	TRDD3	few	CALGEEGDGTDKLIF	TGTGCTCTTGGGGAGGAGGGGGATGGCACCGATAAACTCATCTTT
TRDV2	TRDJ1	-	-	CACDIGKRGPPNKLIF	TGTGCCTGTGACATCGGCAAAAGGGGGCCCCCCAATAAACTCATCTTT
TRDV2	TRDJ2	TRDD3	-	CACDTGGGISKALTAQLFF	TGTGCCTGTGACACCGGTGGGGGGATAAGCAAAGCTTTGACAGCACAACTCTTCTTT
TRDV2	TRDJ3	TRDD3	few	CACDPSLGDTRSSWDTRQMFF	TGTGCCTGTGACCCTTCGTTGGGGGATACGCGAAGCTCCTGGGACACCCGACAGATGTTTTTC
TRDV1	TRDJ1	TRDD3	-	CALGELSWRGYWGPPVTDKLIF	TGTGCTCTTGGGGAACTGTCGTGGAGGGGGTACTGGGGGCCCCCAGTCACCGATAAACTCATCTTT
TRDV3	TRDJ1	-	-	CACPPRRRDTDKLIF	TGTGCCTGTCCGCCTCGCCGTCGGGACACCGATAAACTCATCTTT
TRDV1	TRDJ1	TRDD2	-	CALGEPPSYVGDSADKLIF	TGTGCTCTTGGGGAACCCCCTTCCTACGTTGGGGATTCGGCCGATAAACTCATCTTT
TRDV1	TRDJ2	-	-	CALGVPSPTVWISIRTAQLFF	TGTGCTCTTGGGGTGCCTTCTCCTACTGTCTGGATATCAATTCGAACAGCACAACTCTTCTTT
TRDV1	TRDJ1	TRDD3	-	CARGGDTPDYADKLIF	TGTGCTCGCGGGGGGGATACGCCGGATTATGCCGATAAACTCATCTTT
TRDV2	TRDJ1	-	-	CACDTVNVAYTVGPKGLIF	TGTGCCTGTGACACCGTAAACGTCGCCTACACTGTGGGACCCAAGGGACTCATCTTT
TRDV1	TRDJ1	TRDD3	-	CALGELIPVFLRGGYADKLIF	TGTGCTCTTGGGGAACTAATCCCGGTTTTCCTACGTGGGGGATACGCCGATAAACTCATCTTT
TRDV2	TRDJ1	TRDD3	-	CACDTVGGYGSTDKLIF	TGTGCCTGTGACACCGTTGGGGGATACGGGTCCACCGATAAACTCATCTTT
TRDV2	TRDJ2	TRDD3	few	CACDGVGDNLRGPLTAQLFF	TGTGCCTGTGATGGGGTGGGGGATAACCTACGAGGTCCTTTGACAGCACAACTCTTCTTT
TRDV2	TRDJ3	TRDD3	-	CACDTYWGIKSSWDTRQMFF	TGTGCCTGTGACACGTACTGGGGGATAAAAAGCTCCTGGGACACCCGACAGATGTTTTTC